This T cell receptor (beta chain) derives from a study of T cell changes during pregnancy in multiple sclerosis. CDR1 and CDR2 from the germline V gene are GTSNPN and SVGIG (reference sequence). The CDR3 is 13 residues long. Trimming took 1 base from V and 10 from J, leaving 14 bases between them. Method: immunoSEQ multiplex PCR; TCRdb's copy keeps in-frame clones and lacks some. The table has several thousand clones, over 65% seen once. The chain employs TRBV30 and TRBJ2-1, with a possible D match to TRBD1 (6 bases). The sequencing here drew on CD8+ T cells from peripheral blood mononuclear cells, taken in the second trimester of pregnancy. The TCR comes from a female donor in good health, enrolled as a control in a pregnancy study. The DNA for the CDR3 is TGTGCCTGGAGTGGCGCGGACAGTGGAGAGCAGTTCTTC. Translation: CAWSGADSGEQFF.